These T cell receptor beta chains were read from a single sample in a study of blood T cells in healthy people across ages. TCRdb passed the 5' RACE reads through MiXCR, listing each CDR3 protein once. This table has some 920,000 distinct CDR3 sequences, 45% to 60% appearing once. The specimen was blood. Receptors were obtained from a woman aged 60 to 75 in good health. Both conserved end residues are part of each CDR3. The order of the fields is V gene, clone size, D gene, J gene, CDR3 DNA, CDR3 protein. D genes are given only for firm matches. Only some rows state a clone size, as once, few, many or a class for expanded clones.

V gene: TRBV27; clone size: NA; D gene: TRBD2; J gene: TRBJ2-7; CDR3 DNA: TGTGCCAGCAGTCCCGGACTAGCGGGAGTAGGCCTCAATGAGCAGTACTTC; CDR3 protein: CASSPGLAGVGLNEQYF
V gene: TRBV30; clone size: NA; D gene: TRBD1; J gene: TRBJ2-7; CDR3 DNA: TGTGCCGGGAGGACAGGGCCCGAGCAGTACTTC; CDR3 protein: CAGRTGPEQYF
V gene: TRBV12-3/TRBV12-4; clone size: NA; D gene: NA; J gene: TRBJ2-6; CDR3 DNA: TGTGCCAGCAGACCTGACTTAGAAAACGTCCTGACTTTC; CDR3 protein: CASRPDLENVLTF
V gene: TRBV27; clone size: NA; D gene: TRBD2; J gene: TRBJ2-7; CDR3 DNA: TGTGCCAGCAGTACATTAGCGGGAGGGCAGTACTTC; CDR3 protein: CASSTLAGGQYF
V gene: TRBV28; clone size: NA; D gene: TRBD1; J gene: TRBJ2-7; CDR3 DNA: TGTGCCAGCACATCGGGACAGTTCGGCGAGCAGTACTTC; CDR3 protein: CASTSGQFGEQYF
V gene: TRBV12-3/TRBV12-4; clone size: NA; D gene: NA; J gene: TRBJ2-5; CDR3 DNA: TGTGCCAGCAGGCTTAGACAAGATACCCAGTACTTC; CDR3 protein: CASRLRQDTQYF
V gene: TRBV28; clone size: few; D gene: TRBD2; J gene: TRBJ2-3; CDR3 DNA: TGTGCCGTCCCTAGCGGGATAGGCACAGATACGCAGTATTTT; CDR3 protein: CAVPSGIGTDTQYF
V gene: TRBV29-1; clone size: many; D gene: TRBD1; J gene: TRBJ2-7; CDR3 DNA: TGCAGCGTCCTGACAGGGGTTACCTACGAGCAGTACTTC; CDR3 protein: CSVLTGVTYEQYF
V gene: TRBV7-9; clone size: NA; D gene: NA; J gene: TRBJ2-3; CDR3 DNA: TGTGCCAGCAGCTTACCCGTGACGCATACGCAGTATTTT; CDR3 protein: CASSLPVTHTQYF
V gene: TRBV4-3; clone size: NA; D gene: NA; J gene: TRBJ1-1; CDR3 DNA: TGCGCCAGCAGCCAAGATTGGGAGAGTGAAGCTTTCTTT; CDR3 protein: CASSQDWESEAFF
V gene: TRBV4-3; clone size: NA; D gene: NA; J gene: TRBJ1-2; CDR3 DNA: TGCGCCAGCAGCCAAGATCTGCGGGGTTTTGGCTACACCTTC; CDR3 protein: CASSQDLRGFGYTF
V gene: TRBV20-1; clone size: NA; D gene: NA; J gene: TRBJ2-7; CDR3 DNA: TGCAGTGCTAGAGATGGGGGGGCAGGGGCCCACGAGCAGTACTTC; CDR3 protein: CSARDGGAGAHEQYF
V gene: TRBV20-1; clone size: NA; D gene: NA; J gene: TRBJ1-5; CDR3 DNA: TGCAGTGGGACACATGGGTTCACCAGGGGTAGTCAGCCCCAGCATTTT; CDR3 protein: CSGTHGFTRGSQPQHF
V gene: TRBV6-5; clone size: NA; D gene: TRBD2; J gene: TRBJ2-7; CDR3 DNA: TGTGCCAGCAGTCGAGGACTAGGTGACGAGCAGTACTTC; CDR3 protein: CASSRGLGDEQYF
V gene: TRBV7-8; clone size: NA; D gene: NA; J gene: TRBJ2-7; CDR3 DNA: TGTGCCAGCAGCATCCAGCTAAGCGAGGTCCCCTACGAGCAGTACTTC; CDR3 protein: CASSIQLSEVPYEQYF
V gene: TRBV9; clone size: few; D gene: NA; J gene: TRBJ2-3; CDR3 DNA: TGTGCCAGCAGCGTCTTTGAGGCCTCGGGGCTTACGCAGTATTTT; CDR3 protein: CASSVFEASGLTQYF
V gene: TRBV12-3/TRBV12-4; clone size: NA; D gene: NA; J gene: TRBJ1-6; CDR3 DNA: TGTGCCAGCAGTTTAATCTGGAGGCTTTTACCTGGTATAAGCTCCTATAATTCACCCCTCCACTTT; CDR3 protein: CASSLIWRLLPGISSYNSPLHF
V gene: TRBV12-3/TRBV12-4; clone size: NA; D gene: NA; J gene: TRBJ2-5; CDR3 DNA: TGTGCCACCGGTCTAGGGCTCGGGACCCAGTACTTC; CDR3 protein: CATGLGLGTQYF
V gene: TRBV20-1; clone size: few; D gene: NA; J gene: TRBJ1-5; CDR3 DNA: TGCAGTGCTGTCGTTGGGGCCCGGGGGGTTCCCCAGCATTTT; CDR3 protein: CSAVVGARGVPQHF
V gene: TRBV20-1; clone size: NA; D gene: NA; J gene: TRBJ2-1; CDR3 DNA: TGCAGTGCTAGAAGTCCGTCAGGTCGGGATGAGCAGTTCTTC; CDR3 protein: CSARSPSGRDEQFF
V gene: TRBV9; clone size: NA; D gene: NA; J gene: TRBJ2-7; CDR3 DNA: TGTGCCAGCAGCGTTTCCGAAACCTCGGGGTACGAGCAGTACTTC; CDR3 protein: CASSVSETSGYEQYF
V gene: TRBV10-3; clone size: NA; D gene: TRBD2; J gene: TRBJ2-7; CDR3 DNA: TGTGCCATCCGCCTCGGGCTAGCGGGAGACGAGCAGTACTTC; CDR3 protein: CAIRLGLAGDEQYF
V gene: TRBV6-5; clone size: NA; D gene: NA; J gene: TRBJ2-5; CDR3 DNA: TGTGCCAGCACCAACACCGGGAAGGCCAAGCAGTACTTC; CDR3 protein: CASTNTGKAKQYF
V gene: TRBV5-1; clone size: NA; D gene: NA; J gene: TRBJ2-7; CDR3 DNA: TGCGCCAGCACCGCCGGATTTGGCGAGCAGTACTTC; CDR3 protein: CASTAGFGEQYF
V gene: TRBV28; clone size: few; D gene: TRBD2; J gene: TRBJ2-5; CDR3 DNA: TGTGCCAGCAGGCCGCAGCTAGCGGGAGGATCACTTGGGCAAGAGACCCAGTACTTC; CDR3 protein: CASRPQLAGGSLGQETQYF
V gene: TRBV20-1; clone size: many; D gene: TRBD2; J gene: TRBJ2-7; CDR3 DNA: TGCAGTGCTAGGGACCCGGGACTAGCGGGATCCTACGAGCAGTACTTC; CDR3 protein: CSARDPGLAGSYEQYF
V gene: TRBV28; clone size: NA; D gene: NA; J gene: TRBJ2-7; CDR3 DNA: TGTGCCGCCTCGTGGGGCAGCTCCTACGAGCAGTACTTC; CDR3 protein: CAASWGSSYEQYF
V gene: TRBV14; clone size: NA; D gene: NA; J gene: TRBJ2-5; CDR3 DNA: TGTGCCAGCAGCCCCCGGGACCAACTGTTTCACAATGAGCAGTACTTC; CDR3 protein: CASSPRDQLFHNEQYF
V gene: TRBV11-1; clone size: NA; D gene: NA; J gene: TRBJ2-7; CDR3 DNA: TGTGCCAGCAGCCCGGGACAACGGAGCTCCTACGAGCAGTACTTC; CDR3 protein: CASSPGQRSSYEQYF
V gene: TRBV7-2; clone size: once; D gene: NA; J gene: TRBJ2-5; CDR3 DNA: TGTACCAGCATGTCGTCGGAGACCCAGTACTTC; CDR3 protein: CTSMSSETQYF
V gene: TRBV7-2; clone size: NA; D gene: NA; J gene: TRBJ1-1; CDR3 DNA: TGTGCCAGCAGCTTTCTTGATTCCATCCCGAAAGCTTTCTTT; CDR3 protein: CASSFLDSIPKAFF
V gene: TRBV20-1; clone size: NA; D gene: NA; J gene: TRBJ2-1; CDR3 DNA: TGCAGTGCGCTGGGCGTGAGCTCCTACAATGAGCAGTTCTTC; CDR3 protein: CSALGVSSYNEQFF
V gene: TRBV28; clone size: NA; D gene: TRBD1; J gene: TRBJ1-2; CDR3 DNA: TGTGCCAGCCTGACAGGGGGCTATGGCTACACCTTC; CDR3 protein: CASLTGGYGYTF
V gene: TRBV20-1; clone size: NA; D gene: NA; J gene: TRBJ2-4; CDR3 DNA: TGCAGTGCCCTTGGAAGGGAGGGGGACATTCAGTACTTC; CDR3 protein: CSALGREGDIQYF
V gene: TRBV18; clone size: few; D gene: NA; J gene: TRBJ2-6; CDR3 DNA: TGTGCCAGCTCACCAGATCTCGGGGCCACTGGGGCCAACGTCCTGACTTTC; CDR3 protein: CASSPDLGATGANVLTF
V gene: TRBV29-1; clone size: NA; D gene: NA; J gene: TRBJ2-1; CDR3 DNA: TGCAGCGTTGAAGGGGGACGGGAGAGCTCCTACAATGAGCAGTTCTTC; CDR3 protein: CSVEGGRESSYNEQFF
V gene: TRBV20-1; clone size: NA; D gene: TRBD1; J gene: TRBJ2-7; CDR3 DNA: TGCAGTGCTGCCGGGACAGGGGCCTACGAGCAGTACTTC; CDR3 protein: CSAAGTGAYEQYF
V gene: TRBV2; clone size: NA; D gene: NA; J gene: TRBJ2-6; CDR3 DNA: TGTGCCAGCAGTTCTCGGGGGTCTGGGGCCAACGTCCTGGCTTTC; CDR3 protein: CASSSRGSGANVLAF
V gene: TRBV4-1; clone size: NA; D gene: NA; J gene: TRBJ2-4; CDR3 DNA: TGCGCCAGCAGCCAATCGGATCAACTAGCCAAAAACATTCAGTACTTC; CDR3 protein: CASSQSDQLAKNIQYF
V gene: TRBV7-2; clone size: NA; D gene: TRBD2; J gene: TRBJ2-7; CDR3 DNA: TGTGCCAGCAGCTCGATGAGCGGGAACTCCTACGAGCAGTACTTC; CDR3 protein: CASSSMSGNSYEQYF
V gene: TRBV11-2; clone size: few; D gene: NA; J gene: TRBJ1-4; CDR3 DNA: TGTGCCAGCAGCTCGGGGCGGAGGGAAATTTTTGAAAAACTGTTTTTT; CDR3 protein: CASSSGRREIFEKLFF
V gene: TRBV6-2/TRBV6-3; clone size: NA; D gene: NA; J gene: TRBJ2-4; CDR3 DNA: TGTGCCACCGAGGACAGAATAGCCAAAAACATTCAGTACTTC; CDR3 protein: CATEDRIAKNIQYF
V gene: TRBV12-3/TRBV12-4; clone size: NA; D gene: TRBD2; J gene: TRBJ2-7; CDR3 DNA: TGTGCCAGCAGTTTAACTGCACTAGCGGGCAACGAGCAGTACTTC; CDR3 protein: CASSLTALAGNEQYF
V gene: TRBV7-2; clone size: few; D gene: NA; J gene: TRBJ1-6; CDR3 DNA: TGTGCCAGCAGCCCCAGTTCCCTCGGGGTTTCACCCCTCCACTTT; CDR3 protein: CASSPSSLGVSPLHF
V gene: TRBV29-1; clone size: many; D gene: NA; J gene: TRBJ2-1; CDR3 DNA: TGCAGCGTTGCCGCGGAGTACAATGAGCAGTTCTTC; CDR3 protein: CSVAAEYNEQFF
V gene: TRBV29-1; clone size: few; D gene: NA; J gene: TRBJ2-7; CDR3 DNA: TGCAGCGTTGACGGGGGGCGCGGCTACGAGCAGTACTTC; CDR3 protein: CSVDGGRGYEQYF
V gene: TRBV4-2; clone size: few; D gene: TRBD2; J gene: TRBJ2-5; CDR3 DNA: TGTGCCAGCAGCCAAGACCCTCGCGGGCTAGCGGACCAAGAGACCCAGTACTTC; CDR3 protein: CASSQDPRGLADQETQYF
V gene: TRBV29-1; clone size: few; D gene: NA; J gene: TRBJ2-3; CDR3 DNA: TGCAGCCACATCGTGGGCCCAGATACGCAGTATTTT; CDR3 protein: CSHIVGPDTQYF
V gene: TRBV20-1; clone size: NA; D gene: TRBD2; J gene: TRBJ2-7; CDR3 DNA: TGCAGTTCCTGGACTAGTACCGAGCAGTACTTC; CDR3 protein: CSSWTSTEQYF
V gene: TRBV4-1; clone size: NA; D gene: NA; J gene: TRBJ2-1; CDR3 DNA: TGCGCCAGCAGCCAAGCGCCCAGCTGGGAGCAGTTCTTC; CDR3 protein: CASSQAPSWEQFF
V gene: TRBV4-2; clone size: NA; D gene: NA; J gene: TRBJ1-5; CDR3 DNA: TGTGCCAGCAGCCAAGATAGGGAGGCTGGTCAGCCCCAGCATTTT; CDR3 protein: CASSQDREAGQPQHF
V gene: TRBV4-2; clone size: NA; D gene: TRBD2; J gene: TRBJ2-7; CDR3 DNA: TGTGCCAGCAGCCAAGTCAAGGCTAGCGGGACCTACGAGCAGTACTTC; CDR3 protein: CASSQVKASGTYEQYF
V gene: TRBV27; clone size: NA; D gene: TRBD2; J gene: TRBJ2-1; CDR3 DNA: TGTGCCAGCAGCCGGGTGGCGGGAGCCTTCAATGAGCAGTTCTTC; CDR3 protein: CASSRVAGAFNEQFF